The rows below give T cell receptor beta chains drawn from one sample of a study of OX40 agonist ivuxolimab in advanced cancers. Sequencing used immunoSEQ multiplex PCR; TCRdb keeps in-frame clones, though not all of them. The data show about 84,000 clones, around 90% seen once. Sequenced material: CD4+ or CD8+ T cells sorted from blood, taken in a trial of the OX40 agonist ivuxolimab. The source of these receptors is an adult with an advanced solid tumor such as melanoma, head and neck, liver or kidney cancer. CDR3s include the opening cysteine and the closing phenylalanine or tryptophan. Fields, in order: clone size, J gene, CDR3 length, V gene, CDR3 protein. Size is stated for part of the rows, as once, few or many counts, or as a class when the clone is expanded.

-	TRBJ1-4	17	TRBV7-3	CASSTGGKHATNEKLFF
-	TRBJ2-7	15	TRBV4-1	CASSLSPKATYEQYF
-	TRBJ1-4	15	TRBV9	CASSGDRENNEKLFF
-	TRBJ1-2	14	TRBV6-5	CASSRGASSYGYTF
-	TRBJ2-3	13	TRBV7-3	CASSPASTDTQYF
-	TRBJ1-5	14	TRBV6-5	CASRSTGSNQPQHF
once	TRBJ2-1	12	TRBV5-6	CASSWSRGEQFF
few	TRBJ1-1	13	TRBV28	CASSGNRNTEAFF
-	TRBJ1-5	13	TRBV7-7	CASSPRLGQPQHF
once	TRBJ1-2	15	TRBV6-6	CASSYLGTVNYGYTF
-	TRBJ2-3	15	TRBV11-3	CASSPGGPGTDTQYF
-	TRBJ2-2	14	TRBV5-1	CASRENLNTGELFF
-	TRBJ2-7	15	TRBV5-1	CASSLVLGQGYEQYF
-	TRBJ2-3	17	TRBV11-3	CASSLGIWDNNTDTQYF
-	TRBJ2-3	14	TRBV4-1	CASSQSGGRDTQYF
-	-	16	TRBV7-9	CASSPLAGGNTGEQYF
-	TRBJ1-6	13	TRBV5-4	CASSLGERAPLHF
-	TRBJ1-2	13	TRBV27	CASSLTSTYGYTF
-	TRBJ2-5	14	TRBV5-1	CASMVQGGQETQYF
-	TRBJ1-5	14	TRBV7-8	CASSLAGAGQPQHF
-	TRBJ1-3	16	TRBV7-9	CASSLTGTFSGNTIYF
few	TRBJ1-6	14	TRBV9	CASSQGPENSPLHF
-	TRBJ2-2	17	TRBV5-4	CASSLEVALAVTGELFF
-	TRBJ2-7	12	TRBV18	CASSPKGYEQYF
-	TRBJ1-3	14	TRBV30	CAWIGRAEGNTIYF
-	TRBJ2-1	19	TRBV7-9	CASSRGTSGGDSSYNEQFF
-	TRBJ1-2	14	TRBV9	CASSLGTGVDGYTF
once	TRBJ1-1	13	TRBV6-5	CAIQRGSNTEAFF
-	TRBJ1-2	12	TRBV6-1	CASTPSTMGYTF
-	TRBJ2-7	14	TRBV27	CASSRQARPYEQYF
once	TRBJ2-5	16	TRBV5-1	CASSLEAGIAQETQYF
-	TRBJ2-5	15	TRBV5-1	CASSYVSGRGEPQYF
-	TRBJ2-2	15	TRBV6-6	CASSYSHSLTGELFF
-	TRBJ2-5	13	TRBV27	CASSPLLQETQYF
-	TRBJ1-3	16	TRBV7-9	CASSLGQGAAGNTIYF
-	TRBJ2-7	13	TRBV5-1	CASSLGPRDEQYF
-	TRBJ1-6	15	TRBV2	CASTLTGGYNSPLHF
-	TRBJ2-7	15	TRBV27	CASSPLTSGAYEQYF
-	TRBJ2-3	16	TRBV4-2	CASSHTQAGRTDTQYF
-	TRBJ2-6	17	TRBV13	CASSLERGSSGANVLTF
-	TRBJ2-7	15	TRBV7-2	CASSLDRQGAREQYF